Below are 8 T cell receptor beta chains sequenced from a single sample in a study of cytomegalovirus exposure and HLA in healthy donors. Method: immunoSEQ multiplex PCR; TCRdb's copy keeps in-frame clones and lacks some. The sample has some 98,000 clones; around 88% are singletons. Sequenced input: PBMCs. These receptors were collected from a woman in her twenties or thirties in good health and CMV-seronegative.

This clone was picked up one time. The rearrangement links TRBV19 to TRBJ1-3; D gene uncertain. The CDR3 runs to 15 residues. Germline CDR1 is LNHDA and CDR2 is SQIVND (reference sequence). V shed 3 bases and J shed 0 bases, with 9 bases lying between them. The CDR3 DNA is TGTGCCAGTAGTATGTGGCGGAACTCTGGAAACACCATATATTTT. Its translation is CASSMWRNSGNTIYF.

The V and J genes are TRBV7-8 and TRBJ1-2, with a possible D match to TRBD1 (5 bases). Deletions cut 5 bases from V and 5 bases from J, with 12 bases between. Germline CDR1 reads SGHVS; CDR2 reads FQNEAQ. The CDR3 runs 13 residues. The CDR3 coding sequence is TGTGCCAGCAGCGCAGAACAGGCTTATGGCTACACCTTC. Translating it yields CASSAEQAYGYTF. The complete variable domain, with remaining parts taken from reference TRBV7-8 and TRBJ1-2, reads GAGVSQSPRYKVAKRGQDVALRCDPISGHVSLFWYQQALGQGPEFLTYFQNEAQLDKSGLPSDRFFAERPEGSVSTLKIQRTQQEDSAVYLCASSAEQAYGYTFGSGTRLTVV.

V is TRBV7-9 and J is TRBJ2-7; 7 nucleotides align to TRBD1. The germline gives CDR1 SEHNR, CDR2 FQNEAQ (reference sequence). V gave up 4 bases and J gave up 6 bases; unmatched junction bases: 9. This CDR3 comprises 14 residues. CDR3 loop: CASSSGQAWVEQYF. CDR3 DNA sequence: TGTGCCAGCAGCTCCGGACAGGCTTGGGTCGAGCAGTACTTC.

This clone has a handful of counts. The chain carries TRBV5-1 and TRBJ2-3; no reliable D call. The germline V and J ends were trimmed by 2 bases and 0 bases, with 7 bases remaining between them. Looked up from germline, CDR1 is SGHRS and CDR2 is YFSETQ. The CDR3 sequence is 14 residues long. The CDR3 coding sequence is TGCGCCAGCAGCTTTGGCCCTAGCACAGATACGCAGTATTTT. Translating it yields CASSFGPSTDTQYF. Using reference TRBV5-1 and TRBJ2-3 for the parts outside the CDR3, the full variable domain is KAGVTQTPRYLIKTRGQQVTLSCSPISGHRSVSWYQQTPGQGLQFLFEYFSETQRNKGNFPGRFSGRQFSNSRSEMNVSTLELGDSALYLCASSFGPSTDTQYFGPGTRLTVL.

CDR3 bases: TGTGCCAGCAGCCCTGGACAGGGAAGGGGTCAAGAGACCCAGTACTTC. This gives the protein CASSPGQGRGQETQYF. The chain links TRBV6-4 to TRBJ2-5; 8 nucleotides line up with TRBD1. J lost 2 bases, V lost 6 bases, and 11 bases had no gene match. This CDR3 comprises 16 residues. Germline CDR1 and CDR2: MRHNA and SNTAGT.

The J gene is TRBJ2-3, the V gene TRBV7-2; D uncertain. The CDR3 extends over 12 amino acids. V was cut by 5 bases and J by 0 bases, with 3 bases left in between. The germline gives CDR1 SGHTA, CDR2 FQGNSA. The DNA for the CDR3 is TGTGCCAGCAGCCCTAGCACAGATACGCAGTATTTT. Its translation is CASSPSTDTQYF. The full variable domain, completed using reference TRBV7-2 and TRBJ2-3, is GAGVSQSPSNKVTEKGKDVELRCDPISGHTALYWYRQSLGQGLEFLIYFQGNSAPDKSGLPSDRFSAERTGGSVSTLTIQRTQQEDSAVYLCASSPSTDTQYFGPGTRLTVL.

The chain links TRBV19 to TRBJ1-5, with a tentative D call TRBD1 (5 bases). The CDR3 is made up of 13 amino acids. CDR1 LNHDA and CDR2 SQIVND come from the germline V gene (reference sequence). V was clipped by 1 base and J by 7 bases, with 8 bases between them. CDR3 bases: TGTGCCAGTAGTATAGGGGGCCACCAGCCCCAGCATTTT. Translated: CASSIGGHQPQHF.

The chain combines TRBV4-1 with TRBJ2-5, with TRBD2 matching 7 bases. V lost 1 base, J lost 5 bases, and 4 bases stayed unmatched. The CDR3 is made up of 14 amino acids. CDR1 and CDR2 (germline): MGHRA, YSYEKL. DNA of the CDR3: TGCGCCAGCAGCCAAGCGGGGGGTGGGGAGACCCAGTACTTC. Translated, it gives CASSQAGGGETQYF.